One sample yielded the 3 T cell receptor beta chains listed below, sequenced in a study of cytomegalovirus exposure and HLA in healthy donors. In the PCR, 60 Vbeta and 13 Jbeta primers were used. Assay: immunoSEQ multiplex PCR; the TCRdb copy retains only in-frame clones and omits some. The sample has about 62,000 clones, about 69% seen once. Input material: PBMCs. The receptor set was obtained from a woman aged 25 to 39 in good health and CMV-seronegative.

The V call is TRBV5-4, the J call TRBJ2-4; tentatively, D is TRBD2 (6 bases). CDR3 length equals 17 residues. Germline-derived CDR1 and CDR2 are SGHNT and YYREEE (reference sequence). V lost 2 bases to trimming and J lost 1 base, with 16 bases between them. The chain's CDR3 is CASSLMGIREAKNIQYF. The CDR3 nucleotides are TGTGCCAGCAGCTTAATGGGCATCCGGGAGGCCAAAAACATTCAGTACTTC.

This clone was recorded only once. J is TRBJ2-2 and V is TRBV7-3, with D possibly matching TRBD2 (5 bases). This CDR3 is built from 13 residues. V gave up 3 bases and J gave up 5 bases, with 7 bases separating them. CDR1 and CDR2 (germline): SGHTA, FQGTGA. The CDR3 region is CASSLSGTGELFF. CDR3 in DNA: TGTGCCAGCAGCTTGTCGGGGACCGGGGAGCTGTTTTTT. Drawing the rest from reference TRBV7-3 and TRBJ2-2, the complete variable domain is GAGVSQTPSNKVTEKGKYVELRCDPISGHTALYWYRQSLGQGPEFLIYFQGTGAADDSGLPNDRFFAVRPEGSVSTLKIQRTERGDSAVYLCASSLSGTGELFFGEGSRLTVL.

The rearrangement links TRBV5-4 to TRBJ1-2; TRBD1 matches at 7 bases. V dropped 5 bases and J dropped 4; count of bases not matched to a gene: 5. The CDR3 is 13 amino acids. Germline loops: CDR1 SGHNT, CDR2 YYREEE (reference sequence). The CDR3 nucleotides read TGTGCCAGCAGGATGGGACAGACCTATGGCTACACCTTC. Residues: CASRMGQTYGYTF.